This entry lists 23 T cell receptor beta chains sequenced from one sample in a study of T cell responses to AZD1222 COVID-19 vaccine. Clones were sequenced by immunoSEQ multiplex PCR, and TCRdb holds only the in-frame ones, with some missing. The sample has roughly 120,000 clones; more than 80% are singletons. The sequences come from peripheral blood, collected on day 0 of AZD1222 vaccination. All receptors come from an adult in good health.

This rearrangement joins TRBV20-1 to TRBJ1-1, with D possibly matching TRBD1 (6 bases). The CDR3 is 14 amino acids. The germline gives CDR1 DFQATT, CDR2 SNEGSKA (reference sequence). V gave up 3 bases and J gave up 0 bases, with 11 bases separating them. The CDR3 coding sequence is TGCAGTGCTAGTATCGGACAGTTGAACACTGAAGCTTTCTTT. As protein: CSASIGQLNTEAFF.

The V and J genes are TRBV6-4 and TRBJ2-7; TRBD1 or TRBD2 may be the D gene (5 bases each). Germline CDR1 MRHNA, CDR2 SNTAGT. This CDR3 comprises 12 residues. Trimming removed 2 bases at V and 6 bases at J, with 8 bases between. CDR3 region: CASSDTGTEQYF. Here the CDR3 DNA reads TGTGCCAGCAGTGACACGGGGACCGAGCAGTACTTC.

The V gene is TRBV5-1, the J gene TRBJ1-1; D unresolved. The CDR3 contains 15 residues. The germline V gene encodes CDR1 SGHRS and CDR2 YFSETQ. Trimming took 4 bases from V and 5 from J, leaving 18 bases between them. This CDR3 is CASSPNPGKETEAFF. The CDR3 region has the DNA TGCGCCAGCAGCCCGAATCCTGGGAAAGAGACTGAAGCTTTCTTT.

This clone appeared a single time. The chain carries TRBV5-4 and TRBJ2-7; D possibly corresponds to TRBD2 (7 bases). This CDR3 has 15 residues. The germline V gene encodes CDR1 SGHNT and CDR2 YYREEE (reference sequence). Trimming left V 6 bases short and J 4 bases short, with 20 bases between. CDR3 in DNA: TGTGCCAGCACAAAAGGGGGGGGACACAATTACGAGCAGTACTTC. Translating gives CASTKGGGHNYEQYF.

Concerning this clone itself: In the same sample, other DNA sequences code for this CDR3. The chain joins TRBV18 to TRBJ1-5; 9 bases agree with TRBD1. The CDR3 loop spans 15 amino acids. The ends lost 3 bases at V and 2 bases at J; junction bases unmatched: 2. The germline gives CDR1 KGHSH, CDR2 LQKENI. CDR3 bases: TGTGCCAGCTCACCGGACAGGGGCGGCAATCAGCCCCAGCATTTT. This gives the protein CASSPDRGGNQPQHF.

The chain links TRBV6-6 to TRBJ1-5, with D possibly TRBD1 on 5 matching bases. Germline V gene sequence: CDR1 MNHNY, CDR2 SVGAGI (reference sequence). V lost 5 bases and J 3 bases, leaving 8 bases between the germline ends. This CDR3 has 13 amino acids. The CDR3, as DNA: TGTGCCAGCAGTAGGGGTGACAATCAGCCCCAGCATTTT. Encoded protein: CASSRGDNQPQHF.

The chain employs TRBV29-1 and TRBJ2-1; D ambiguous. In germline, CDR1 is SQVTM, CDR2 ANQGSEA. V lost 5 bases and J lost 0, with 8 bases in between. This CDR3 region has 13 residues. The DNA of the CDR3 is TGCAGCGTTTTGATGAACTCCTACAATGAGCAGTTCTTC. It encodes CSVLMNSYNEQFF.

This clone has just a few counts. Different DNA sequences within this sample yield the same CDR3. V is TRBV20-1 and J is TRBJ2-7; D gene unclear. This CDR3 contains 10 residues. Germline loops: CDR1 DFQATT, CDR2 SNEGSKA (reference sequence). The V end was cut by 0 bases, the J end by 3 bases, with 0 bases between. CDR3 nucleotide sequence: TGCAGTGCTAGAGACTACGAGCAGTACTTC. This translates into CSARDYEQYF.

The rearrangement links TRBV5-1 to TRBJ1-1; TRBD1 aligns across 7 bases. Germline V gives CDR1 SGHRS, CDR2 YFSETQ. The CDR3 totals 15 residues. V shed 4 bases, J shed 1 base, and the junction held 7 bases outside the gene matches. In DNA form, the CDR3 reads TGCGCCAGCAGCCAAAGAGGGACAGAGAACACTGAAGCTTTCTTT. Protein: CASSQRGTENTEAFF.

The chain recombines TRBV28 with TRBJ2-1; D possibly corresponds to TRBD2 (5 bases). CDR1 and CDR2 (germline): MDHEN, SYDVKM. This CDR3 has 12 amino acids. V lost 11 bases and J lost 6, with 14 bases in between. Here the CDR3 reads CAGVSSSNEQFF. The CDR3, as DNA: TGTGCCGGCGTATCTAGCTCCAATGAGCAGTTCTTC.

J is TRBJ1-6 and V is TRBV12-5, with D possibly being TRBD1 (5 bases). Germline CDR1 LGHNT, CDR2 FRNRAP. The CDR3 has 16 amino acids. V was cut by 6 bases and J by 7 bases, with 19 bases left in between. The CDR3 sequence is CASGPILGPKNSPLHF. In DNA, the CDR3 is TGTGCTAGTGGACCCATTCTGGGGCCGAAGAATTCACCCCTCCACTTT.

The chain uses TRBV29-1 and TRBJ2-7; D perhaps matches TRBD2 (5 bases). Germline assignment: CDR1 SQVTM and CDR2 ANQGSEA. The CDR3 extends over 13 amino acids. Trimming took off 6 bases at V and 6 bases at J, with 18 bases between the two ends. In DNA, the CDR3 is TGCAGCGTCATGCGGACGGCGGCGGGCGAGCAGTACTTC. It codes for CSVMRTAAGEQYF.

V usage is TRBV28 and J usage is TRBJ2-7; 9 bases are a match to TRBD1. The V gene end was trimmed by 3 bases and the J gene end by 6 bases; junction bases not matched to a gene: 6. Germline V gene data show CDR1 as MDHEN and CDR2 as SYDVKM. The CDR3 spans 14 residues. The DNA of the CDR3 is TGTGCCAGCAGTTTCACCGGGACAGGGTTCGAGCAGTACTTC. Translating gives CASSFTGTGFEQYF.

The chain's CDR3 is CASSSPTGNEQFF. As DNA, the CDR3 is TGTGCCAGCAGCTCGCCGACAGGAAATGAGCAGTTCTTC. The V call is TRBV5-4, the J call TRBJ2-1; possible D gene TRBD1, 6 bases. Germline values: CDR1 SGHNT, CDR2 YYREEE (reference sequence). The germline V and J ends were trimmed by 3 bases and 7 bases, with 11 bases remaining between them. The CDR3 has 13 residues.

The chain combines TRBV11-2 with TRBJ2-3, with D perhaps matching TRBD2 (5 bases). CDR3 length: 12 residues. V was cut by 5 bases and J by 5 bases, with 8 bases left in between. Germline CDR1 reads SGHAT; CDR2 reads FQNNGV. The CDR3 nucleotides are TGTGCCAGCAGCCGAGAGGGAGATACGCAGTATTTT. Protein: CASSREGDTQYF.

Only a few counts were recorded for this clone. This rearrangement joins TRBV11-2 to TRBJ1-6; D unclear. The CDR3 has 12 amino acids. Trimming removed 7 bases from V and 9 bases from J, with 10 bases in between. Germline assignment: CDR1 SGHAT and CDR2 FQNNGV. CDR3 sequence (DNA): TGTGCCAGCAAACGTGGAGGTTCACCCCTCCACTTT. Translating it yields CASKRGGSPLHF.

The gene calls are TRBV6-1 and TRBJ2-7; D perhaps matches TRBD2 (6 bases). This CDR3 has 16 residues. Germline CDR1 and CDR2: MNHNS and SASEGT. Trimming took off 4 bases at V and 7 bases at J, with 23 bases between the two ends. CDR3 coding DNA: TGTGCCAGCAGTGGTCTTACGTCGGCGGAAGGAGGGGAGCAGTACTTC. It codes for CASSGLTSAEGGEQYF.

The chain recombines TRBV2 with TRBJ1-2, with a possible D match to TRBD1 (5 bases). Trimming took off 1 base at V and 2 bases at J, with 11 bases between the two ends. This CDR3 region has 15 residues. Looked up from germline, CDR1 is SNHLY and CDR2 is FYNNEI. CDR3 nucleotides: TGTGCCAGCAGTGAAGGACAGCTGGGGAACTATGGCTACACCTTC. It encodes CASSEGQLGNYGYTF. Variable domain in full (rest from reference TRBV2 and TRBJ1-2): EPEVTQTPSHQVTQMGQEVILRCVPISNHLYFYWYRQILGQKVEFLVSFYNNEISEKSEIFDDQFSVERPDGSNFTLKIRSTKLEDSAMYFCASSEGQLGNYGYTFGSGTRLTVV.

This chain connects TRBV19 to TRBJ2-7; D possibly corresponds to TRBD2 (6 bases). This CDR3 spans 15 amino acids. Germline V gene data show CDR1 as LNHDA and CDR2 as SQIVND (reference sequence). The V and J ends lost 5 bases and 3 bases respectively, with 17 bases between them. The CDR3 DNA reads TGTGCCAGTAGTCCGAGTCTAGCGCAGGACTACGAGCAGTACTTC. Protein: CASSPSLAQDYEQYF.

V and J are TRBV9 and TRBJ2-3; 8 nucleotides agree with TRBD2. CDR1 and CDR2 (germline): SGDLS, YYNGEE. The CDR3 totals 16 residues. Trimming took 0 bases from V and 4 from J; bases not matched to a gene: 7. DNA for the CDR3: TGTGCCAGCAGCGTAGTGGCTAGCGGGTGGTCAGATACGCAGTATTTT. It encodes CASSVVASGWSDTQYF.

The chain employs TRBV7-6 and TRBJ1-6, with D unresolved. Trimming pared 3 bases from V and 5 bases from J, leaving 14 bases between. CDR3 size: 16 residues. CDR1 is SGHVS and CDR2 is FNYEAQ in the germline V gene. CDR3 sequence reads: CASSFLAGYDNSPLHF. The CDR3 nucleotides read TGTGCCAGCAGCTTCCTGGCCGGGTATGATAATTCACCCCTCCACTTT.

The genes are TRBV11-2 and TRBJ1-1; 8 bases match TRBD1. Germline V lookup: CDR1 SGHAT, CDR2 FQNNGV. The CDR3 contains 13 residues. With 5 bases clipped from V and 4 bases from J, the junction kept 3 bases outside the gene matches. The chain's CDR3 is CASSPTGGTEAFF. CDR3 nucleotide sequence: TGTGCCAGCAGCCCCACAGGGGGCACTGAAGCTTTCTTT. Full variable domain (missing parts from reference TRBV11-2 and TRBJ1-1): EAGVAQSPRYKIIEKRQSVAFWCNPISGHATLYWYQQILGQGPKLLIQFQNNGVVDDSQLPKDRFSAERLKGVDSTLKIQPAKLEDSAVYLCASSPTGGTEAFFGQGTRLTVV.

The chain carries TRBV2 and TRBJ2-2; TRBD1 agrees at 9 bases. Germline V gene sequence: CDR1 SNHLY, CDR2 FYNNEI. The CDR3 runs 15 residues. V trimming: 6 bases; J trimming: 5 bases; junction bases outside the gene matches: 7. This chain's CDR3 is CASRPTGGYTGELFF. For the CDR3, the DNA is TGTGCCAGCAGGCCCACAGGGGGCTATACCGGGGAGCTGTTTTTT.